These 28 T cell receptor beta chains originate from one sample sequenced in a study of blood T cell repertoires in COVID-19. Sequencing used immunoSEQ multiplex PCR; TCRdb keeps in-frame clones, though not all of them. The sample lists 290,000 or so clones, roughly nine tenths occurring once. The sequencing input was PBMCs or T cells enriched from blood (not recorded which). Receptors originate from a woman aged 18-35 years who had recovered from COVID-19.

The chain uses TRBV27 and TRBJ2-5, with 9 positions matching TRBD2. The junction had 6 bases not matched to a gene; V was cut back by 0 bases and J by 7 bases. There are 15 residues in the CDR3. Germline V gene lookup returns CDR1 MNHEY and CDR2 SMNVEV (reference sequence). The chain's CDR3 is CASSLSSTSGGTQYF. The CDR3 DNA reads TGTGCCAGCAGTTTATCGTCGACTAGCGGTGGGACCCAGTACTTC.

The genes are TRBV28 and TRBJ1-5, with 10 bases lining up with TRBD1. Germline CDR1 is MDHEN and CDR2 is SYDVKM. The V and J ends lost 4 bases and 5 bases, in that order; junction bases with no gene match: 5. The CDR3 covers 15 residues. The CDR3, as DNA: TGTGCCAGCAGTTCGGGACAGGGGCTGGATCAGCCCCAGCATTTT. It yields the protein CASSSGQGLDQPQHF.

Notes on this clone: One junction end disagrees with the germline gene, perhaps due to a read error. CDR3 coding DNA: TGTGCTAGTGGTTTGGTATTGGGGACAGACAACAGTGAAGCTTTCTTT. Translation: CASGLVLGTDNSEAFF. The chain joins TRBV12-5 to TRBJ1-1; 7 nucleotides align to TRBD1. Germline lookup yields CDR1 LGHNT and CDR2 FRNRAP. The CDR3 consists of 16 residues.

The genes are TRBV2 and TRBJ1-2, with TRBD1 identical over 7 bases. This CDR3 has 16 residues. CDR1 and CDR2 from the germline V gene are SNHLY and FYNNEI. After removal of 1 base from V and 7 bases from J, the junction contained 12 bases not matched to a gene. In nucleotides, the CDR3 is TGTGCCAGCAGTGAAGATCCGACAGGGTCTTTCTCTGGCTACACCTTC. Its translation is CASSEDPTGSFSGYTF.

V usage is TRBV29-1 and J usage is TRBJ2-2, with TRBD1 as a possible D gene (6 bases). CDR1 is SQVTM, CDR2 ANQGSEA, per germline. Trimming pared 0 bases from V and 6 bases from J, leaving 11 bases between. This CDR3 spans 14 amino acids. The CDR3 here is CSVEDRGGAGELFF. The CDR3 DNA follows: TGCAGCGTTGAAGATCGAGGGGGAGCCGGGGAGCTGTTTTTT.

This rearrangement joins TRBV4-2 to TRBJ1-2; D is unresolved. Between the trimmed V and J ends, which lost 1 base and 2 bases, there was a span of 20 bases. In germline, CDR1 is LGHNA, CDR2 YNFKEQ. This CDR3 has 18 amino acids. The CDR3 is CASSQVQLPGGHNYGYTF. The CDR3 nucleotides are TGTGCCAGCAGCCAAGTCCAATTACCTGGAGGGCACAACTATGGCTACACCTTC.

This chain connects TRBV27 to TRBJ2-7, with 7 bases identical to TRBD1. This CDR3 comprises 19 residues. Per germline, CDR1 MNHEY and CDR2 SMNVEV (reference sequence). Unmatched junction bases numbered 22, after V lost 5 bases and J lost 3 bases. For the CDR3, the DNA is TGTGCCAGCAGTCCCCCCCCTTCCAGACAGGGCCTACGGGTCTACGAGCAGTACTTC. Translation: CASSPPPSRQGLRVYEQYF.

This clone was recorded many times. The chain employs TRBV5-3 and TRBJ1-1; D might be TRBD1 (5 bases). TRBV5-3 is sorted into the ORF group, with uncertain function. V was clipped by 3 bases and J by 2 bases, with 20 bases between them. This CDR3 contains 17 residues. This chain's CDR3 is CARSCKDKGETNTEAFF. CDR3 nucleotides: TGTGCCAGAAGCTGCAAGGACAAGGGCGAAACTAACACTGAAGCTTTCTTT.

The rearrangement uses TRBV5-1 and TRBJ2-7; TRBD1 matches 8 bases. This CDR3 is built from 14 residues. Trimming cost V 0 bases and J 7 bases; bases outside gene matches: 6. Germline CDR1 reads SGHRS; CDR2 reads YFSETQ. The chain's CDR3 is CASSLGQGAREQYF. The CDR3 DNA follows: TGCGCCAGCAGCTTGGGGCAGGGGGCGCGGGAGCAGTACTTC.

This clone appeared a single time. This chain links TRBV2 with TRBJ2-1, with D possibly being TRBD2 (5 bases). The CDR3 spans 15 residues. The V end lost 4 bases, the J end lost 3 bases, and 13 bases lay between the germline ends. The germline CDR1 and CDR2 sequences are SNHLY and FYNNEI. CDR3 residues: CASSALEARYNEQFF. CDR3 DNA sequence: TGTGCCAGCAGTGCATTGGAGGCCCGCTACAATGAGCAGTTCTTC.

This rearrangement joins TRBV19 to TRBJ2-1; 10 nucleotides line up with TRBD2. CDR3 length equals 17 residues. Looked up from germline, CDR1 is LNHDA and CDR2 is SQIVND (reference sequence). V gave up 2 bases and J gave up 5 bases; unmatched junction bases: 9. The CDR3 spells CASSIIVSGGQNNEQFF. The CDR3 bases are TGTGCCAGTAGTATAATAGTTAGCGGGGGGCAGAACAATGAGCAGTTCTTC. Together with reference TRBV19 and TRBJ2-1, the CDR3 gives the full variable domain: DGGITQSPKYLFRKEGQNVTLSCEQNLNHDAMYWYRQDPGQGLRLIYYSQIVNDFQKGDIAEGYSVSREKKESFPLTVTSAQKNPTAFYLCASSIIVSGGQNNEQFFGPGTRLTVL.

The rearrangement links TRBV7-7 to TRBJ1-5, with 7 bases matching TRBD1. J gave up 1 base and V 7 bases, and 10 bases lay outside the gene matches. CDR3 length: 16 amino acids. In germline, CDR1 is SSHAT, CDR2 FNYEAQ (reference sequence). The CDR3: CASTPPGRGSNQPQHF. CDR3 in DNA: TGTGCCAGCACCCCTCCCGGCAGGGGGAGCAATCAGCCCCAGCATTTT.

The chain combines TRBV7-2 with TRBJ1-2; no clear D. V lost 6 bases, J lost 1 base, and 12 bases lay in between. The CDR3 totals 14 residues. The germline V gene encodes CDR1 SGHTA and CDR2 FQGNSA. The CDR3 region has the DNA TGTGCCAGCAGTGCGATGGGAGTTAACTATGGCTACACCTTC. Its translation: CASSAMGVNYGYTF.

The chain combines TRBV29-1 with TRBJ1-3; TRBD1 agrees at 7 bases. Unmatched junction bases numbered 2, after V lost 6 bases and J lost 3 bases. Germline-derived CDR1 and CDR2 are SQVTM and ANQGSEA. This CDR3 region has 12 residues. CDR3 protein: CSVTGVGNTIYF. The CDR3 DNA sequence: TGCAGCGTAACAGGGGTTGGAAACACCATATATTTT.

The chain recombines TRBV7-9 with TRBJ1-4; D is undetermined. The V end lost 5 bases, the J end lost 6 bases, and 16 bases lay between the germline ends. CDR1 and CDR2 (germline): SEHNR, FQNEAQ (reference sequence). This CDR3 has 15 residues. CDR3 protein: CASSPSGTFDEKLFF. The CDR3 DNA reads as TGTGCCAGCAGCCCTTCGGGAACTTTCGATGAAAAACTGTTTTTT.

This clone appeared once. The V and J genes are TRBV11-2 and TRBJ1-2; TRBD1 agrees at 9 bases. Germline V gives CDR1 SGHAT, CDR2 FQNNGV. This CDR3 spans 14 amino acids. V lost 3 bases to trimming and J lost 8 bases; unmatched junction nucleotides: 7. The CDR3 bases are TGTGCCAGCAGCTTCTACAGGGGGCGCACCGGCTACACCTTC. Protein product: CASSFYRGRTGYTF.

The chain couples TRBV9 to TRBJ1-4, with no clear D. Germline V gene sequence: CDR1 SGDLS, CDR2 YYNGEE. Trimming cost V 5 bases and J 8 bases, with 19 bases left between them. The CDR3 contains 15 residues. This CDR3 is CASRLHGRGREKLFF. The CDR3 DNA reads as TGTGCCAGCAGACTCCACGGACGGGGTCGGGAAAAACTGTTTTTT.

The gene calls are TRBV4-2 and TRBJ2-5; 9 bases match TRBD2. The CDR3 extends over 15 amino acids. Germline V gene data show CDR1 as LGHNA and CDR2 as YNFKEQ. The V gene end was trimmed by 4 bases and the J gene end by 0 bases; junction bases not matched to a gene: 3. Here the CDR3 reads CASSLLAGNQETQYF. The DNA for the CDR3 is TGTGCCAGCAGCCTGCTAGCGGGGAACCAAGAGACCCAGTACTTC.

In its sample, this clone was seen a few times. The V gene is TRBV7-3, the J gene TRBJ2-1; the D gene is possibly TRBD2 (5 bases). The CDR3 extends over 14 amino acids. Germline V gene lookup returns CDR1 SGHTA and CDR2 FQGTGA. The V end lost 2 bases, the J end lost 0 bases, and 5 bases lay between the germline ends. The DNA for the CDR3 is TGTGCCAGCAGCTTAGCGGGCTCCTACAATGAGCAGTTCTTC. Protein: CASSLAGSYNEQFF.

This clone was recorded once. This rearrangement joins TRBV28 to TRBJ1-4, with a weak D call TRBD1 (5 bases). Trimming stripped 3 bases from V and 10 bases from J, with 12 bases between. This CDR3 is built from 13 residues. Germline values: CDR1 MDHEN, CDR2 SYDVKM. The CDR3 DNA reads TGTGCCAGCAGTTTTCGTCAGGGTGGAAAACTGTTTTTT. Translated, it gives CASSFRQGGKLFF.

CDR3: CASALEGITEAFF. The CDR3 coding sequence is TGTGCCAGCGCGTTGGAGGGAATAACTGAAGCTTTCTTT. The gene calls are TRBV6-5 and TRBJ1-1; no firm D call. The CDR3 extends over 13 amino acids. Trimming removed 8 bases from V and 5 bases from J, with 15 bases in between. Germline values: CDR1 MNHEY, CDR2 SVGAGI.

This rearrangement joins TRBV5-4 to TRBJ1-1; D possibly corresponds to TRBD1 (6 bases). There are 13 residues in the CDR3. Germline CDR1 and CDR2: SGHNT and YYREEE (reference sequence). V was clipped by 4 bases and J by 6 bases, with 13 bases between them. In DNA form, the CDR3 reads TGTGCCAGCAGCCCGACCGGGACACCTGAAGCTTTCTTT. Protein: CASSPTGTPEAFF.

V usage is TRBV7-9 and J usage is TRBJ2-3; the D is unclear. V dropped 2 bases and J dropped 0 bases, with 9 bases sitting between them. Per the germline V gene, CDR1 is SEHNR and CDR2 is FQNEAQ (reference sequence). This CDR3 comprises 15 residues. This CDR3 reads CASSLRRPSTDTQYF. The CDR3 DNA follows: TGTGCCAGCAGCTTACGCAGGCCGAGCACAGATACGCAGTATTTT.

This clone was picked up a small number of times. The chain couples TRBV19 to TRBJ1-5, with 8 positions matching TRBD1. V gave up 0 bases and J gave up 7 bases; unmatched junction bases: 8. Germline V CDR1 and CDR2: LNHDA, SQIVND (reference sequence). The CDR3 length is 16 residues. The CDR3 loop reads CASSIEGRGQWQPQHF. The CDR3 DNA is TGTGCCAGTAGTATAGAAGGCAGGGGGCAGTGGCAGCCCCAGCATTTT.

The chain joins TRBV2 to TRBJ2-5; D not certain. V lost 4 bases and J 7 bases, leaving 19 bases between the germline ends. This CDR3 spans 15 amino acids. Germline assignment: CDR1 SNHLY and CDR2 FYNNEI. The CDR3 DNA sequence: TGTGCCAGCAGTGCGGAACGAGACTCGAGAGGGACCCAGTACTTC. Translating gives CASSAERDSRGTQYF.

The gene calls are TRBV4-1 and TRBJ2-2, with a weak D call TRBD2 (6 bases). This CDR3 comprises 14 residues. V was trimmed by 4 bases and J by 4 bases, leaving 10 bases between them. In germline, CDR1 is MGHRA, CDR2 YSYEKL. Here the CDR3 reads CASSLGGTTGELFF. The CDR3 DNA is TGCGCCAGCAGCCTTGGCGGGACCACCGGGGAGCTGTTTTTT.

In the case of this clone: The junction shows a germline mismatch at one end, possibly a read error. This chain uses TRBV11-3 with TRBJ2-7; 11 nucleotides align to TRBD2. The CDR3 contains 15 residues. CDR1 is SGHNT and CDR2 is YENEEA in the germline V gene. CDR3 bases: TGTGCCAGCACCTTACTAGCGGGGGCCCCCTACGAGCAGTACTTC. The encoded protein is CASTLLAGAPYEQYF.

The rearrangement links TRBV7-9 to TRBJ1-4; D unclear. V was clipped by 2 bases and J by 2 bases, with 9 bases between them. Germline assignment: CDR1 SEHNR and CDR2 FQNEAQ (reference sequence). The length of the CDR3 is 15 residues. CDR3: CASSLSFFTNEKLFF. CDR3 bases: TGTGCCAGCAGCTTATCTTTCTTTACTAATGAAAAACTGTTTTTT.